This T cell receptor beta chain was recovered during a study of cytomegalovirus exposure and HLA in healthy donors. The study, taken as a whole, reports: When presence/absence was analysed, sequencing depth was taken to be roughly uniform across donors.

Turning to this clone: Its cognate antigen is unknown.

Primers for the PCR totalled 60 Vbeta and 13 Jbeta. Sequencing used immunoSEQ multiplex PCR; TCRdb keeps in-frame clones, though not all of them. The data hold almost 200,000 clones, with 75% to 85% observed a single time. The sequenced sample consisted of PBMCs. The receptor was isolated from a male donor in good health and CMV-seropositive.

CDR3 bases: TGTGCCAGCACCGAGCGCTCCTACGAGCAGTACTTC. Amino acid sequence: CASTERSYEQYF. The gene calls are TRBV28 and TRBJ2-7; unclear D gene. Between the trimmed V and J ends, which lost 7 bases and 0 bases, there was a span of 7 bases. There are 12 residues in the CDR3. Germline CDR1 reads MDHEN; CDR2 reads SYDVKM. Using reference TRBV28 and TRBJ2-7 for the parts outside the CDR3, the full variable domain is DVKVTQSSRYLVKRTGEKVFLECVQDMDHENMFWYRQDPGLGLRLIYFSYDVKMKEKGDIPEGYSVSREKKERFSLILESASTNQTSMYLCASTERSYEQYFGPGTRLTVT.